This TCR beta chain was retrieved from a study of blood T cell repertoires in COVID-19. For the study at large: There were acute and convalescent COVID-19 samples, and they came from the United States, Italy and Spain. T cells, B-cell-depleted T cells, or PBMCs provided the cDNA or gDNA that served as material.

Germline V gene sequence: CDR1 KGHSH, CDR2 LQKENI. V was pared by 5 bases and J by 2 bases, with 1 base of the junction left unmatched. The CDR3 is 14 residues long. In the original analysis: Amplified reference gene primers provided the basis for estimating nucleated cell counts. The repertoire was sequenced with immunoSEQ multiplex PCR; TCRdb's copy has only in-frame clones and lacks some. V, J and clone size were drawn from that table, and D and trimming were deduced from the DNA. This table holds about 60,000 clones, 84% found once. The receptor was isolated from a human donor in a cohort sampled during active COVID-19. Sequencing was carried out using peripheral blood. V is TRBV18 and J is TRBJ2-1; TRBD2 matches at 9 bases. CDR3 bases: TGTGCCAGCTCAGGCGGGGGGGCCTACAATGAGCAGTTCTTC. This codes for CASSGGGAYNEQFF.